Detailed here is one T cell receptor (beta chain). Libraries were prepared by immunoSEQ multiplex PCR; TCRdb keeps only in-frame clonotypes and omits some of them. The sample consists of 350,000 to 450,000 clones, around 87% of them appearing once. The data are from a study of blood T cell repertoires in COVID-19. Study at large: Sources were T cells, B-cell-depleted T cells, or PBMCs; the material itself was cDNA or gDNA.

Specimen: PBMCs or T cells enriched from blood (not recorded which). The TCR comes from a man between 35 and 55 years old in a cohort exposed to, infected with or recovered from COVID-19 (not recorded which).

The CDR3 DNA sequence: TGCGCCAGCAGCTTCCAACTAGCGGGAACCACGGGGGAGCTGTTTTTT. This codes for CASSFQLAGTTGELFF. V gene TRBV5-1 combines with J gene TRBJ2-2; TRBD2 matches at 10 bases. The germline V gene has CDR1 SGHRS and CDR2 YFSETQ. V lost 2 bases, J lost 8 bases, and 9 bases stayed unmatched. This CDR3 region has 16 residues.